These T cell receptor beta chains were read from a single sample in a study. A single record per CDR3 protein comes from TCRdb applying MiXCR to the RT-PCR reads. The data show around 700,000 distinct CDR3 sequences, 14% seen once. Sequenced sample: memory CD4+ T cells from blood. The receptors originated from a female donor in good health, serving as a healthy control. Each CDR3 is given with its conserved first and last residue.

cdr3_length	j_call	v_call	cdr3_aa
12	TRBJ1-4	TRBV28	CASTETNEKLFF
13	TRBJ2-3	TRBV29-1	CSVSARAGDTQYF
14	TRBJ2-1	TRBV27	CATVRDSASNEQFF
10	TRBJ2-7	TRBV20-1	CSAIGSEQYF
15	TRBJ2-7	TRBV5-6	CASRRQAGISYEQYF
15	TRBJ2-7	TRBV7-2	CASSPRAGDSYEQYF
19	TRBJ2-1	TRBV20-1	CSAPYAGTSGSSAYNEQFF
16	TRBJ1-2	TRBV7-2	CASSLALGGAYYGYTF
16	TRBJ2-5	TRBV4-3	CASSQEIGGLGETQYF
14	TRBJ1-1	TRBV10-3	CAIQGATMNTEAFF
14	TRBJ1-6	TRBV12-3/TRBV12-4	CASRPDGDNSPLHF
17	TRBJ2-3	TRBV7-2	CASSPRLAVTSTDTQYF
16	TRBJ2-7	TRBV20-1	CSARARTARGYYEQYF
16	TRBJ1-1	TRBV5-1	CASSSNGQGGGTEAFF
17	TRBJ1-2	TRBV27	CASTPTGTGGEGAGYTF
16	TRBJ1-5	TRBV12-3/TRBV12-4	CASTLDSWFPGQPQHF
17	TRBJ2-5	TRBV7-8	CASSYRAGRTGTEGQYF
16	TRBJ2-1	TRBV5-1	CASSARLAGGHNEQFF
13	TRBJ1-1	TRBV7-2	CASSPEADTEAFF
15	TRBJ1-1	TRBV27	CASSLTGTVNTEAFF
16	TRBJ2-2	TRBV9	CASSESLLAGLGELFF
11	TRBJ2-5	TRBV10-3	CAISETETQYF
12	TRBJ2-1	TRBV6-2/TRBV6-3	CASSQGAHEQFF
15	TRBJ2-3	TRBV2	CASSGGSSGVDTQYF
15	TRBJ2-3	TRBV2	CASSDGRDRTDTQYF
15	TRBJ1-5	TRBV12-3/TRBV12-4	CASSGGQGPNQPQHF
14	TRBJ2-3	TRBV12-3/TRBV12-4	CASTHRTVTDTQYF
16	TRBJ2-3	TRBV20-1	CSARVPSGGSTDTQYF
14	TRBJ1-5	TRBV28	CASRLGQNNQPQHF
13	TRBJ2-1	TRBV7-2	CASSSESYNEQFF
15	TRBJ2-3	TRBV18	CASSPRREGADTQYF
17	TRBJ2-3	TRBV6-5	CASRKSTGSRSTDTQYF
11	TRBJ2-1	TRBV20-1	CSARRVNEQFF
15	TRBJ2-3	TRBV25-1	CASSEEGGRSDTQYF